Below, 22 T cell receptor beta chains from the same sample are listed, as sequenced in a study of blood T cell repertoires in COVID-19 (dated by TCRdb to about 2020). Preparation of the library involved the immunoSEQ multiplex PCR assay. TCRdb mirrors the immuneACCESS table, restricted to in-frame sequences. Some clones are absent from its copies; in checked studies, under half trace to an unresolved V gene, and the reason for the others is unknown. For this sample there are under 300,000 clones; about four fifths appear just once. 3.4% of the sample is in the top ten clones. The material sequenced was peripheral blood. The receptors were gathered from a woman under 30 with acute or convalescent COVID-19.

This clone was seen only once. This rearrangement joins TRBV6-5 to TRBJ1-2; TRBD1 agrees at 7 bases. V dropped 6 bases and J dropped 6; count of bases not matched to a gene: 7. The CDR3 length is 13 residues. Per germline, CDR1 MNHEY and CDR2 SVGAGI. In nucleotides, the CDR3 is TGTGCCAGCAGGGAGAGTAGGGGGCATGGCTACACCTTC. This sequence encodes CASRESRGHGYTF.

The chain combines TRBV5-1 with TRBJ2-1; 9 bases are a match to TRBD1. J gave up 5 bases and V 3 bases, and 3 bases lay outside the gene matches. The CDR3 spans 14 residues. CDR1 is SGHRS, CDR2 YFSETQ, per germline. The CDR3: CASSWGDRDNEQFF. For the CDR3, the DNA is TGCGCCAGCAGCTGGGGGGACAGGGACAATGAGCAGTTCTTC.

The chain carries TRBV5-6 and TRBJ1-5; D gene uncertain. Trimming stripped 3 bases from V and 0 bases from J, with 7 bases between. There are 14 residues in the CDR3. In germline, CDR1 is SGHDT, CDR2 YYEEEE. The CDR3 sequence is CASSSGYSNQPQHF. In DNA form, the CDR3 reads TGTGCCAGCAGCTCAGGTTATAGCAATCAGCCCCAGCATTTT.

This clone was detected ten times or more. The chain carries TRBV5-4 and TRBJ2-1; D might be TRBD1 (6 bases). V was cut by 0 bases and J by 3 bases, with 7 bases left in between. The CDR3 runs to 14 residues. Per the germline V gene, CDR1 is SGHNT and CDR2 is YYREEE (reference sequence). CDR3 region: CASSLEGDYNEQFF. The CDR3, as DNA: TGTGCCAGCAGCTTGGAGGGGGACTACAATGAGCAGTTCTTC.

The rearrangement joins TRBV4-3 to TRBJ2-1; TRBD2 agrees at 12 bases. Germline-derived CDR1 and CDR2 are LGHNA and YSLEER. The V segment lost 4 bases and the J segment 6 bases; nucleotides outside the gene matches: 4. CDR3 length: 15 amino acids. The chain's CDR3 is CASSLTSGRLNEQFF. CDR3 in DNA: TGCGCCAGCAGCCTGACTAGCGGGAGACTCAATGAGCAGTTCTTC.

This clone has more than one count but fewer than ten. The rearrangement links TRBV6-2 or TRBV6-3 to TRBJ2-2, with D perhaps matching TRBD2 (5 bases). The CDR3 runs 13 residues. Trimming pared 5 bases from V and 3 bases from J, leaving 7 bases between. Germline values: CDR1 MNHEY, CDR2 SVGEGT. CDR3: CASSRTYTGELFF. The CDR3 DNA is TGTGCCAGCAGTCGGACTTACACCGGGGAGCTGTTTTTT.

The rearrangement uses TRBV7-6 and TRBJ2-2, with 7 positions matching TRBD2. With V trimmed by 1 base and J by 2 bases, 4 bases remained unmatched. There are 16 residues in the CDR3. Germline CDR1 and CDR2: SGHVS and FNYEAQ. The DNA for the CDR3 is TGTGCCAGCAGCTTAGAGCTAGCGGCCAACACCGGGGAGCTGTTTTTT. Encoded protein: CASSLELAANTGELFF.

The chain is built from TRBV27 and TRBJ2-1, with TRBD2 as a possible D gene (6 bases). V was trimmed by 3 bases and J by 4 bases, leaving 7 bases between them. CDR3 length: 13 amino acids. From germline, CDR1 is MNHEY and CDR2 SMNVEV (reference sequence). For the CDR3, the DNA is TGTGCCAGCAGTTTTCGGGGGTACAATGAGCAGTTCTTC. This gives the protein CASSFRGYNEQFF.

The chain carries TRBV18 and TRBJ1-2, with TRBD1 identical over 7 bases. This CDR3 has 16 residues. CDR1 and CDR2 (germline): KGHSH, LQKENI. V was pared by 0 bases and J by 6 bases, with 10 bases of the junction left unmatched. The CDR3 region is CASSPPGRGGADGYTF. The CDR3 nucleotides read TGTGCCAGCTCACCACCGGGTCGAGGGGGCGCGGATGGCTACACCTTC.

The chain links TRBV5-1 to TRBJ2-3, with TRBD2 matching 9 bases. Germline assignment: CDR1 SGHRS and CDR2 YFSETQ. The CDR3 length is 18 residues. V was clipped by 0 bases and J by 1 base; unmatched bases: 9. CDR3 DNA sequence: TGCGCCAGCAGCTTGGCCGTCGCGGGAGGGCGGGGCACAGATACGCAGTATTTT. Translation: CASSLAVAGGRGTDTQYF.

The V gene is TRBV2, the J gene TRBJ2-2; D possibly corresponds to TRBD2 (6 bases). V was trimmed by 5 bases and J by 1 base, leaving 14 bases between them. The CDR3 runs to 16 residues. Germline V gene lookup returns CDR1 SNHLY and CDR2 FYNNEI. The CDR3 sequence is CASSPVRLENTGELFF. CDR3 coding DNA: TGTGCCAGCAGTCCTGTACGACTAGAGAACACCGGGGAGCTGTTTTTT.

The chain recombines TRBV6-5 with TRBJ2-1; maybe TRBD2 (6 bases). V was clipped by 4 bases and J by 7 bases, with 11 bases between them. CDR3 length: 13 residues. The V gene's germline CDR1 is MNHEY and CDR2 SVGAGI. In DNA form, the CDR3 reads TGTGCCAGCAGTTGGGGGGTGAGGAATGAGCAGTTCTTC. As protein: CASSWGVRNEQFF.

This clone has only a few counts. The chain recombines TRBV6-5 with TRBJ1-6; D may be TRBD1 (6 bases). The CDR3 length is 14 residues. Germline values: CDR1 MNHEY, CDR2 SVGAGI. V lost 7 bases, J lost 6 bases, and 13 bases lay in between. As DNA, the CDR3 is TGTGCCAGCAAGAAGGACAGATTTAATTCACCCCTCCACTTT. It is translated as CASKKDRFNSPLHF.

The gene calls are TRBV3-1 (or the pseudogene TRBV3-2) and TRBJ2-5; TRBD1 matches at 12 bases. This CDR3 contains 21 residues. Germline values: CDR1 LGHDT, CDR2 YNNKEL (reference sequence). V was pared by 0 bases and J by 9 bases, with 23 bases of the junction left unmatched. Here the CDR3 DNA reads TGTGCCAGCAGCCAAGAACTTGAGGGACAGGGGGCCCTTTCTCCAAAGACGGCCCAGTACTTC. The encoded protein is CASSQELEGQGALSPKTAQYF.

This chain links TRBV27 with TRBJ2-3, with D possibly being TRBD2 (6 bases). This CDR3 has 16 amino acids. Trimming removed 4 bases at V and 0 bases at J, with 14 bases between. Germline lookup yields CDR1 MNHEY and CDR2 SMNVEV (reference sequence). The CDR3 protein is CASSSPLRGSTDTQYF. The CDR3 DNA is TGTGCCAGCAGTTCCCCTCTCCGGGGGAGCACAGATACGCAGTATTTT.

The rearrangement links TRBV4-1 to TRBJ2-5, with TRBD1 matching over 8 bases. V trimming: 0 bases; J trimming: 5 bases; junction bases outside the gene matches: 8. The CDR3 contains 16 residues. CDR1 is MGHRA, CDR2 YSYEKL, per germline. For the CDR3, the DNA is TGCGCCAGCAGCCAAGATGTGGGGACAGGAGGGGAGACCCAGTACTTC. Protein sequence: CASSQDVGTGGETQYF.

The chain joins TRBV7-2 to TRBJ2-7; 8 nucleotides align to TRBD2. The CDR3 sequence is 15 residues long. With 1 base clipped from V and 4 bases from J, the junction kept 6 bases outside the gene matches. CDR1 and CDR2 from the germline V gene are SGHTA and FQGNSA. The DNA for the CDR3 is TGTGCCAGCAGCTTAGGGAGCGGGAGCAAGTACGAGCAGTACTTC. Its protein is CASSLGSGSKYEQYF. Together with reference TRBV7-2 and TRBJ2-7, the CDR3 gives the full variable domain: GAGVSQSPSNKVTEKGKDVELRCDPISGHTALYWYRQSLGQGLEFLIYFQGNSAPDKSGLPSDRFSAERTGGSVSTLTIQRTQQEDSAVYLCASSLGSGSKYEQYFGPGTRLTVT.

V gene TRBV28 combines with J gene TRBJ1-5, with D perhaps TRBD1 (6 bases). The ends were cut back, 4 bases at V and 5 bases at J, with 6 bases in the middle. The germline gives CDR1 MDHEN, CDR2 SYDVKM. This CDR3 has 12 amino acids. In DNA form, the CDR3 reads TGTGCCAGCAGTTCAGGGGATCAGCCCCAGCATTTT. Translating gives CASSSGDQPQHF.

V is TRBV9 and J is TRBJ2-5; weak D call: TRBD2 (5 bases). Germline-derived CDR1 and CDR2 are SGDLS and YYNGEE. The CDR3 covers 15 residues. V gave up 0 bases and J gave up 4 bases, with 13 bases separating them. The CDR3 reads CASSVAPGMGETQYF. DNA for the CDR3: TGTGCCAGCAGCGTAGCCCCCGGGATGGGAGAGACCCAGTACTTC.

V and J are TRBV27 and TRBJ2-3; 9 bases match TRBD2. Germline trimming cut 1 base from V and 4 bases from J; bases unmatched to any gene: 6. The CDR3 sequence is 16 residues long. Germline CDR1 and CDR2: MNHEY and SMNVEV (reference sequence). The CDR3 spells CASSLWGTSSSDTQYF. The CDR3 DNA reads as TGTGCCAGCAGTTTATGGGGGACTAGCAGCTCAGATACGCAGTATTTT.

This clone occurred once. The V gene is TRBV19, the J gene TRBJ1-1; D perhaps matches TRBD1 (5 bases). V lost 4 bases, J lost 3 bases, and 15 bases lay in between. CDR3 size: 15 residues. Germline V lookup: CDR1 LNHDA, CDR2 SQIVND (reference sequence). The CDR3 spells CASSTFREVDTEAFF. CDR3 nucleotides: TGTGCCAGTAGTACTTTCAGGGAAGTGGACACTGAAGCTTTCTTT.

For the CDR3, the DNA is TGTGCCAGCAGTTTATACAGGGTTGGATCACCCCTCCACTTT. This gives the protein CASSLYRVGSPLHF. The chain is built from TRBV28 and TRBJ1-6; D possibly corresponds to TRBD1 (6 bases). The germline gives CDR1 MDHEN, CDR2 SYDVKM. The length of the CDR3 is 14 residues. V lost 1 base and J lost 10, with 11 bases in between.